Listed below are T cell receptor beta chains from one sample, sequenced in a study of cytomegalovirus exposure and HLA in healthy donors. TCRdb keeps only in-frame clones here, not all; method: immunoSEQ multiplex PCR. The data hold 55,000 to 85,000 clones, with approximately 94% observed a single time. Sequenced input: PBMCs. The receptors come from a woman aged 18-30 years in good health and CMV-seronegative. CDR3s include the opening cysteine and the closing phenylalanine or tryptophan. A D gene is named only where the DNA matches it firmly. Rows give clone size only sometimes, using once, few, many, or a class for an expanded clone.

TRBV29-1	TRBJ2-7	.	.	CSVAMAVTSYEQYF	TGCAGCGTTGCGATGGCAGTCACATCCTACGAGCAGTACTTC
TRBV6-1	TRBJ2-5	.	TRBD1	CASSVRGQETQYF	TGTGCCAGCAGCGTCAGGGGGCAAGAGACCCAGTACTTC
TRBV11-2	TRBJ2-1	.	TRBD1	CASSLQGVHEQFF	TGTGCCAGCAGCTTACAGGGGGTCCATGAGCAGTTCTTC
TRBV6-4	TRBJ2-2	.	.	CASSPFSDTGELFF	TGTGCCAGCAGTCCCTTCAGCGACACCGGGGAGCTGTTTTTT
TRBV5-8	TRBJ2-3	.	TRBD1	CASSTRTGAGTDTQYF	TGTGCCAGCAGCACTCGGACAGGGGCCGGCACAGATACGCAGTATTTT
TRBV19	TRBJ1-3	.	.	CASTAINSGNTIYF	TGTGCCAGTACAGCGATCAACTCTGGAAACACCATATATTTT
TRBV15	TRBJ1-2	.	TRBD1	CATSREGQLYGYTF	TGTGCCACCAGCAGAGAGGGACAGCTCTATGGCTACACCTTC
TRBV10-3	TRBJ1-1	.	TRBD1	CAIRGGSLEQGVNRGTEAFF	TGTGCCATCAGAGGGGGAAGTCTTGAACAGGGGGTAAACCGGGGCACTGAAGCTTTCTTT
TRBV6-1	TRBJ2-7	.	TRBD1	CASGTGTGPYEQYF	TGTGCCAGCGGGACCGGGACAGGACCCTACGAGCAGTACTTC
TRBV5-4	TRBJ1-6	.	TRBD1	CASSLRTGVMGSPNSPLHF	TGTGCCAGCAGCTTGAGGACAGGGGTTATGGGCTCGCCTAATTCACCCCTCCACTTT
TRBV30	TRBJ1-2	.	.	CAWSVLGGTADYGYTF	TGTGCCTGGAGTGTTCTAGGCGGGACGGCAGACTATGGCTACACCTTC
TRBV9	TRBJ1-2	.	.	CASSKTEGFFNYGYTF	TGTGCCAGCAGTAAGACAGAAGGATTTTTTAACTATGGCTACACCTTC
TRBV7-9	TRBJ1-1	.	TRBD1	CASSLGTGGGPNTEAFF	TGTGCCAGCAGCTTAGGGACAGGGGGCGGCCCGAACACTGAAGCTTTCTTT
TRBV14	TRBJ2-3	.	.	CASSQTGTSTDTQYF	TGTGCCAGCAGCCAAACCGGGACAAGCACAGATACGCAGTATTTT
TRBV2	TRBJ2-1	.	.	CASSEGAGYNEQFF	TGTGCCAGCAGTGAGGGGGCGGGTTACAATGAGCAGTTCTTC
TRBV11-2	TRBJ1-1	.	TRBD1	CASSPSSTGIVNTEAFF	TGTGCCAGCAGCCCTTCTTCGACAGGGATCGTGAACACTGAAGCTTTCTTT
TRBV4-3	TRBJ1-4	.	TRBD1	CASSQEYTTGSIIDEKLFF	TGCGCCAGCAGCCAAGAATATACGACAGGGAGCATTATTGATGAAAAACTGTTTTTT
TRBV13	TRBJ2-3	.	TRBD2	CASSLGPSGGSDTQYF	TGTGCCAGCAGCTTAGGACCTAGCGGGGGATCAGATACGCAGTATTTT
TRBV6-6	TRBJ1-1	.	.	CASSYLTAGRGTEAFF	TGTGCCAGCAGTTACTTGACGGCAGGAAGGGGCACTGAAGCTTTCTTT
TRBV28	TRBJ2-5	.	.	CASSFMGRGHQETQYF	TGTGCCAGCAGTTTCATGGGCAGGGGTCACCAAGAGACCCAGTACTTC
TRBV6-4	TRBJ1-2	once	.	CASSDGEGSYGYTF	TGTGCCAGCAGTGACGGGGAGGGAAGCTATGGCTACACCTTC
TRBV5-1	TRBJ1-4	once	.	CASAAEGLDEKLFF	TGCGCCAGCGCCGCGGAGGGGTTGGATGAAAAACTGTTTTTT
TRBV27	TRBJ1-2	.	.	CASSSYNGYTF	TGTGCCAGCAGTTCCTATAATGGCTACACCTTC
TRBV29-1	TRBJ2-2	once	.	CSAGQTGTGELFF	TGCAGCGCAGGACAGACGGGGACCGGGGAGCTGTTTTTT
TRBV29-1	TRBJ2-6	.	.	CSVGLDSGANVLTF	TGCAGCGTAGGACTGGACTCTGGGGCCAACGTCCTGACTTTC
TRBV28	TRBJ2-5	.	TRBD2	CASSVSGGVETQYF	TGTGCCAGCAGTGTAAGCGGGGGGGTGGAGACCCAGTACTTC
TRBV11-2	TRBJ2-2	.	.	CASSLVAAPGTGELFF	TGTGCCAGCAGCTTAGTAGCGGCCCCGGGAACCGGGGAGCTGTTTTTT
TRBV5-1	TRBJ2-7	.	TRBD2	CASSFNPTSLYEQYF	TGCGCCAGCAGCTTTAATCCGACTAGCCTCTACGAGCAGTACTTC
TRBV27	TRBJ2-5	.	TRBD1	CASSLDRATPQETQYF	TGTGCCAGCAGTTTGGACAGGGCAACACCTCAAGAGACCCAGTACTTC
TRBV9	TRBJ1-2	once	.	CASSVGISPDSPINYGYTF	TGTGCCAGCAGCGTAGGGATATCCCCGGACAGCCCGATAAACTATGGCTACACCTTC
TRBV5-1	TRBJ2-7	.	.	CASSPELQRPPYEQYF	TGCGCCAGCAGCCCCGAACTTCAGCGTCCACCCTACGAGCAGTACTTC
TRBV11-2	TRBJ2-5	.	.	CASSRLSGIEQETQYF	TGTGCCAGCAGCCGACTTTCCGGGATTGAGCAAGAGACCCAGTACTTC
TRBV7-8	TRBJ1-2	.	.	CASSLDGQLNYGYTF	TGTGCCAGCAGCTTAGATGGACAGCTGAACTATGGCTACACCTTC
TRBV13	TRBJ2-7	.	TRBD2	CASSSGGRPYEQYF	TGTGCCAGCAGCTCCGGCGGGAGGCCCTACGAGCAGTACTTC
TRBV6-5	TRBJ2-7	.	TRBD2	CASSTRTSGSYEQYF	TGTGCCAGCAGTACCAGGACTAGCGGATCCTACGAGCAGTACTTC
TRBV4-1	TRBJ2-7	.	.	CASSQGDSGRYEQYF	TGCGCCAGCAGCCAAGGTGATAGCGGCCGATACGAGCAGTACTTC
TRBV9	TRBJ2-4	few	TRBD1	CASSAGTAKNIQYF	TGTGCCAGCAGCGCCGGGACAGCGAAAAACATTCAGTACTTC
TRBV13	TRBJ2-2	once	.	CASSLGRTGELFF	TGTGCCAGCAGCTTAGGGCGTACCGGGGAGCTGTTTTTT
TRBV10-2	TRBJ2-5	.	.	CASSDTGFQETQYF	TGCGCCAGCAGTGACACAGGGTTCCAAGAGACCCAGTACTTC
TRBV6-1	TRBJ2-3	once	TRBD2	CASSVLAGESDTQYF	TGTGCCAGCAGTGTACTAGCGGGGGAGTCAGATACGCAGTATTTT
TRBV6-4	TRBJ2-3	few	TRBD2	CASSASGGATDTQYF	TGTGCCAGCAGTGCTAGCGGGGGGGCCACAGATACGCAGTATTTT
TRBV4-1	TRBJ1-2	.	.	CASSQENPGGGGYTF	TGCGCCAGCAGCCAAGAAAACCCAGGTGGAGGTGGCTACACCTTC
TRBV5-6	TRBJ1-2	.	.	CASSLDLTNYGYTF	TGTGCCAGCAGCCTGGACTTAACTAACTATGGCTACACCTTC
TRBV9	TRBJ1-1	.	.	CASSGQGQSEAFF	TGTGCCAGCAGCGGGCAGGGTCAGTCTGAAGCTTTCTTT
TRBV11-3	TRBJ2-2	.	.	CASSLPGTGELFF	TGTGCCAGCAGCTTACCCGGGACCGGGGAGCTGTTTTTT
TRBV4-2	TRBJ1-5	.	.	CASSQVGGSQGNQPQHF	TGTGCCAGCAGCCAAGTCGGGGGGTCTCAGGGCAATCAGCCCCAGCATTTT
TRBV27	TRBJ2-1	.	TRBD1	CASSSVRQGDNEQFF	TGTGCCAGCAGTTCTGTCAGGCAGGGGGACAATGAGCAGTTCTTC
TRBV19	TRBJ2-3	.	.	CASSFPRRVPQYF	TGTGCCAGTAGTTTTCCCCGGAGGGTTCCGCAGTATTTT
TRBV5-4	TRBJ1-5	.	TRBD1	CASSLDGGQGSQPQHF	TGTGCCAGCAGCTTGGACGGGGGACAGGGAAGTCAGCCCCAGCATTTT
TRBV29-1	TRBJ1-1	.	.	CSVTGNRVEAFF	TGCAGCGTGACGGGGAACCGCGTTGAAGCTTTCTTT
TRBV18	TRBJ1-2	.	.	CASSPAQTNYGYTF	TGTGCCAGCTCACCAGCACAAACTAACTATGGCTACACCTTC
TRBV9	TRBJ2-3	.	.	CASSSTAGDTDTQYF	TGTGCCAGCAGCTCAACAGCAGGGGACACAGATACGCAGTATTTT
TRBV28	TRBJ2-1	.	TRBD2	CASSLLSGSSYNEQFF	TGTGCCAGCAGTTTACTTAGCGGGAGCTCCTACAATGAGCAGTTCTTC
TRBV10-2	TRBJ2-3	.	.	CASSVGRSTDTQYF	TGCGCCAGCAGTGTGGGGCGTAGCACAGATACGCAGTATTTT
TRBV6-1	TRBJ2-3	.	.	CASSEVEGSGGTQYF	TGTGCCAGCAGTGAAGTGGAGGGTTCCGGGGGTACGCAGTATTTT
TRBV10-1	TRBJ2-2	.	TRBD2	CASSDHGLAGGPGELFF	TGCGCCAGCAGTGACCACGGACTAGCGGGAGGGCCCGGGGAGCTGTTTTTT
TRBV28	TRBJ1-5	once	TRBD1	CASGRQGWYDGNQPQHF	TGTGCCAGCGGTAGACAGGGTTGGTACGATGGCAATCAGCCCCAGCATTTT
TRBV4-2	TRBJ2-1	.	TRBD2	CASSLRLAGLDNEQFF	TGTGCCAGCAGCCTCCGACTAGCGGGGTTAGACAATGAGCAGTTCTTC
TRBV15	TRBJ2-7	.	TRBD2	CATSRDPQRESPYEQYF	TGTGCCACCAGCAGAGATCCGCAGCGGGAGTCCCCCTACGAGCAGTACTTC
TRBV27	TRBJ1-5	.	TRBD1	CASSPSGGVGQPQHF	TGTGCCAGCAGTCCCTCAGGGGGCGTTGGTCAGCCCCAGCATTTT